This TCR beta chain was observed in a study of monozygotic twins with inflammatory bowel disease. TCRdb reprocessed the 5' RACE reads and keeps a single row for each CDR3 protein, giving no DNA. There are roughly 200,000 distinct CDR3 sequences in the sample, with roughly 7.7% held by the top ten. Germline V lookup: CDR1 SGHRS, CDR2 YFSETQ. CDR3 length equals 15 residues. Material for sequencing was blood. This TCR derives from a human donor with ulcerative colitis or Crohn's disease, or a healthy co-twin of an affected twin (not recorded which). The rearrangement links TRBV5-1 to TRBJ2-2. CDR3 protein: CASSLAGGSTGELFF.